One and the same sample provided the 20 T cell receptor beta chains below, sequenced in a study of blood T cell repertoires in COVID-19. TCRdb's copy holds only in-frame clones and misses some; the assay was immunoSEQ multiplex PCR. This sample carries about 270,000 clones, approximately 91% of them seen once, and the ten largest clones take approximately 2.5%. The specimen sequenced was PBMCs or T cells enriched from blood (not recorded which). These receptors came from a woman aged 40 to 50 with acute COVID-19.

This chain links TRBV9 with TRBJ2-1; 7 positions agree with TRBD1. CDR1 is SGDLS, CDR2 YYNGEE, per germline. There are 15 residues in the CDR3. V dropped 2 bases and J dropped 7; count of bases not matched to a gene: 9. CDR3 sequence (DNA): TGTGCCAGCAGCGTTCAGACACAGGGGATTAATGAGCAGTTCTTC. It specifies CASSVQTQGINEQFF.

This chain uses TRBV2 with TRBJ2-5, with D possibly matching TRBD2 (5 bases). This CDR3 has 13 residues. V lost 7 bases to trimming and J lost 2 bases, with 11 bases between them. CDR1 SNHLY and CDR2 FYNNEI come from the germline V gene. The CDR3 nucleotides read TGTGCCAGCAACAGAGGGATACAAGAGACCCAGTACTTC. Its translation: CASNRGIQETQYF.

The genes are TRBV18 and TRBJ1-2, with D perhaps matching TRBD1 (5 bases). V lost 3 bases and J lost 5, with 16 bases in between. CDR3 size: 15 residues. CDR1 is KGHSH, CDR2 LQKENI, per germline. CDR3 in DNA: TGTGCCAGCTCACCGTCTCAGGGTATCGGGTATGGCTACACCTTC. Its protein product is CASSPSQGIGYGYTF.

V is TRBV5-6 and J is TRBJ2-5; 8 positions agree with TRBD2. The CDR3 length is 14 residues. J lost 0 bases, V lost 6 bases, and 4 bases had no gene match. Germline CDR1 is SGHDT and CDR2 is YYEEEE. Here the CDR3 DNA reads TGTGCCAGCACCATCGGGGGGGACCAAGAGACCCAGTACTTC. Translating gives CASTIGGDQETQYF.

This chain joins TRBV10-3 and TRBJ2-3, with 16 positions matching TRBD2. The V gene end was trimmed by 0 bases and the J gene end by 2 bases; junction bases not matched to a gene: 8. The CDR3 runs 20 residues. Germline V lookup: CDR1 ENHRY, CDR2 SYGVKD. This chain's CDR3 is CAISESIGTSGRGHTDTQYF. CDR3 DNA sequence: TGTGCCATCAGTGAGTCGATAGGGACTAGCGGGAGGGGCCACACAGATACGCAGTATTTT.

The rearrangement uses TRBV6-4 and TRBJ2-1, with 13 bases that match TRBD2. After removal of 6 bases from V and 9 bases from J, the junction contained 8 bases not matched to a gene. Germline CDR1 is MRHNA and CDR2 is SNTAGT. The length of the CDR3 is 15 residues. The chain's CDR3 is CASSAGTSGNGEQFF. CDR3 sequence (DNA): TGTGCCAGCAGCGCAGGGACTAGCGGGAACGGTGAGCAGTTCTTC.

The genes are TRBV28 and TRBJ1-4; 8 bases fit TRBD1. V dropped 7 bases and J dropped 8; count of bases not matched to a gene: 9. The V gene's germline CDR1 is MDHEN and CDR2 SYDVKM. This CDR3 spans 14 amino acids. The CDR3 DNA reads as TGTGCCAGCACTAGGGGCAGGGGGCGCGAAAAACTGTTTTTT. Its protein product is CASTRGRGREKLFF.

CDR3 amino acids: CASSIWGQGAGGYTF. DNA for the CDR3: TGTGCCAGTAGTATATGGGGACAGGGGGCTGGTGGCTACACCTTC. The chain is built from TRBV19 and TRBJ1-2, with 12 positions matching TRBD1. V shed 2 bases, J shed 7 bases, and the junction held 5 bases outside the gene matches. The germline V gene has CDR1 LNHDA and CDR2 SQIVND (reference sequence). The CDR3 is 15 amino acids.

The J gene is TRBJ1-2, the V gene TRBV25-1; D gene ambiguous. CDR3 length: 12 amino acids. Trimming removed 5 bases from V and 2 bases from J, with 6 bases in between. Per germline, CDR1 MGHDK and CDR2 SYGVNS. The CDR3 DNA follows: TGTGCCAGCAGTTGGGCAAACTATGGCTACACCTTC. This sequence encodes CASSWANYGYTF.

The chain has TRBV25-1 and TRBJ1-5; no reliable D call. V was clipped by 3 bases and J by 0 bases, with 12 bases between them. The CDR3 spans 16 residues. Germline V gene sequence: CDR1 MGHDK, CDR2 SYGVNS. The CDR3 DNA follows: TGTGCCAGCAGTGATTCTGGCACCCGTAGCAATCAGCCCCAGCATTTT. This gives the protein CASSDSGTRSNQPQHF.

The rearrangement uses TRBV5-1 and TRBJ2-7; TRBD2 matches at 9 bases. The germline V gene encodes CDR1 SGHRS and CDR2 YFSETQ. The V segment lost 1 base and the J segment 0 bases; nucleotides outside the gene matches: 5. The CDR3 contains 16 residues. The DNA for the CDR3 is TGCGCCAGCAGCTTGAGACTAGCGGTAAGCTCCTACGAGCAGTACTTC. As protein: CASSLRLAVSSYEQYF.

This chain links TRBV6-1 with TRBJ1-5; no definite D call. With 0 bases removed from V and 2 bases from J, the gap between germline ends came to 14 bases. Germline V CDR1 and CDR2: MNHNS, SASEGT. The CDR3 has 17 amino acids. CDR3 in DNA: TGTGCCAGCAGTGAAGCTACCCAGGCCGTGGGCAATCAGCCCCAGCATTTT. Encoded protein: CASSEATQAVGNQPQHF.

The CDR3 protein is CSVAGTTNTGELFF. DNA for the CDR3: TGCAGCGTCGCCGGGACAACGAACACCGGGGAGCTGTTTTTT. The chain recombines TRBV29-1 with TRBJ2-2; maybe TRBD1 (6 bases). Trimming removed 6 bases from V and 0 bases from J, with 11 bases in between. The germline V gene encodes CDR1 SQVTM and CDR2 ANQGSEA. CDR3 length: 14 residues.

The chain employs TRBV5-5 and TRBJ1-2; D is possibly TRBD1 (5 bases). The V end was cut by 4 bases, the J end by 8 bases, with 21 bases between. Germline CDR1 reads SGHKS; CDR2 reads YYEKEE (reference sequence). CDR3 length equals 15 residues. The DNA for the CDR3 is TGTGCCAGCAGCCGGATTTATATAGGGGCAGGGGGCTACACCTTC. Translation: CASSRIYIGAGGYTF.

V gene TRBV18 combines with J gene TRBJ1-1; 8 nucleotides line up with TRBD1. J was trimmed by 1 base and V by 3 bases; bases with no gene match: 4. The CDR3 contains 15 residues. Germline values: CDR1 KGHSH, CDR2 LQKENI. The CDR3 protein is CASSPRQGSNTEAFF. The CDR3 nucleotides read TGTGCCAGCTCACCCAGACAGGGGTCGAACACTGAAGCTTTCTTT.

The rearrangement joins TRBV29-1 to TRBJ1-2; D unresolved. Germline CDR1 and CDR2: SQVTM and ANQGSEA. Deletions cut 7 bases from V and 1 base from J, with 16 bases between. The CDR3 loop spans 14 amino acids. The CDR3 is CSGFYSGVNYGYTF. CDR3 sequence (DNA): TGCAGCGGTTTTTACAGCGGGGTTAACTATGGCTACACCTTC. The variable domain in full, with the rest retrieved from reference TRBV29-1 and TRBJ1-2, is SAVISQKPSRDICQRGTSLTIQCQVDSQVTMMFWYRQQPGQSLTLIATANQGSEATYESGFVIDKFPISRPNLTFSTLTVSNMSPEDSSIYLCSGFYSGVNYGYTFGSGTRLTVV.

The chain uses TRBV5-6 and TRBJ1-6; the D gene is possibly TRBD1 (6 bases). Trimming took off 3 bases at V and 7 bases at J, with 11 bases between the two ends. The CDR3 covers 14 residues. CDR1 and CDR2 (germline): SGHDT, YYEEEE. The CDR3 DNA reads as TGTGCCAGCAGCTCAACAGGGACCAATTCACCCCTCCACTTT. It codes for CASSSTGTNSPLHF.

V is TRBV19 and J is TRBJ2-7; a possible D gene is TRBD2 (6 bases). Germline values: CDR1 LNHDA, CDR2 SQIVND (reference sequence). The ends were cut back, 1 base at V and 7 bases at J, with 20 bases in the middle. The CDR3 spans 16 residues. The CDR3 nucleotides are TGTGCCAGTAGTATAGTAGTCGACAGCACCCGGGGGGAGCAGTACTTC. Residues: CASSIVVDSTRGEQYF. The variable domain in full, with the rest retrieved from reference TRBV19 and TRBJ2-7, is DGGITQSPKYLFRKEGQNVTLSCEQNLNHDAMYWYRQDPGQGLRLIYYSQIVNDFQKGDIAEGYSVSREKKESFPLTVTSAQKNPTAFYLCASSIVVDSTRGEQYFGPGTRLTVT.

The chain is built from TRBV2 and TRBJ2-7, with 8 bases lining up with TRBD1. This CDR3 is built from 12 residues. Germline V gives CDR1 SNHLY, CDR2 FYNNEI. After removal of 9 bases from V and 2 bases from J, the junction contained 3 bases not matched to a gene. The CDR3 coding sequence is TGTGCCAGTGGACAGGGTACCTACGAGCAGTACTTC. As protein: CASGQGTYEQYF. Drawing the rest from reference TRBV2 and TRBJ2-7, the complete variable domain is EPEVTQTPSHQVTQMGQEVILRCVPISNHLYFYWYRQILGQKVEFLVSFYNNEISEKSEIFDDQFSVERPDGSNFTLKIRSTKLEDSAMYFCASGQGTYEQYFGPGTRLTVT.

This sequence joins TRBV2 and TRBJ1-3; D call uncertain. CDR3 length: 16 amino acids. Germline-derived CDR1 and CDR2 are SNHLY and FYNNEI. Deletions cut 1 base from V and 0 bases from J, with 10 bases between. The CDR3 coding sequence is TGTGCCAGCAGTGAAGTGGCGGGCTACTCTGGAAACACCATATATTTT. Its protein product is CASSEVAGYSGNTIYF.